This passage covers 3 T cell receptor beta chains from one sample sequenced in a study of T cell responses to AZD1222 COVID-19 vaccine. Assay: immunoSEQ multiplex PCR; the TCRdb copy retains only in-frame clones and omits some. This repertoire shows some 190,000 clones, 80% to 95% found once; its top ten account for approximately 1.8%. Sequenced material: peripheral blood, taken 28 days after the second AZD1222 dose. These receptor sequences come from an adult who received the AZD1222 COVID-19 vaccine.

The chain combines TRBV6-1 with TRBJ1-1, with 9 bases identical to TRBD1. Looked up from germline, CDR1 is MNHNS and CDR2 is SASEGT. The CDR3 length is 14 residues. Germline trimming cut 5 bases from V and 4 bases from J; bases unmatched to any gene: 5. CDR3 nucleotide sequence: TGTGCCAGCAGTACAGGGGGCGCGGTCACTGAAGCTTTCTTT. Protein product: CASSTGGAVTEAFF.

The gene calls are TRBV10-3 and TRBJ2-2; no definite D call. This CDR3 region has 14 residues. Trimming cost V 8 bases and J 0 bases, with 10 bases left between them. CDR1 ENHRY and CDR2 SYGVKD come from the germline V gene. The CDR3 here is CAIHDGPNTGELFF. CDR3 sequence (DNA): TGTGCCATCCACGACGGACCGAACACCGGGGAGCTGTTTTTT.

J is TRBJ2-7 and V is TRBV4-3; 9 bases line up with TRBD2. V was clipped by 5 bases and J by 0 bases; unmatched bases: 17. The CDR3 is 19 amino acids. Germline CDR1 is LGHNA and CDR2 is YSLEER. For the CDR3, the DNA is TGCGCCAGCAGCTACGCGCCGGGAGTAGCGGGGGTGAGCTCCTACGAGCAGTACTTC. Encoded protein: CASSYAPGVAGVSSYEQYF.